Presented here are 14 T cell receptor beta chains from one specimen sequenced in a study of T-cell memory formation after mild COVID-19. TCRdb itself ran the 5' RACE reads through MiXCR, one entry per CDR3 protein. The sample includes around 130,000 distinct CDR3 sequences, over 15% seen only once; the top ten take approximately 4.7%. Sample: PBMCs or a T cell subset sorted from them (not recorded which). The receptor set was obtained from a man younger than 35 who had mild COVID-19 (a few samples of this study predate the infection). Cell type and time point are not known.

This sequence joins TRBV5-1 and TRBJ2-2; D gene uncertain. Between the trimmed V and J ends, which lost 5 bases and 0 bases, there was a span of 8 bases. Germline V CDR1 and CDR2: SGHRS, YFSETQ. The CDR3 totals 14 residues. DNA of the CDR3: TGCGCCAGCAGGATGGCGGCGAACACCGGGGAGCTGTTTTTT. It specifies CASRMAANTGELFF.

The chain is built from TRBV7-2 and TRBJ1-4; no definite D call. The CDR3 spans 15 residues. The germline V gene encodes CDR1 SGHTA and CDR2 FQGNSA. The ends were cut back, 4 bases at V and 7 bases at J, with 16 bases in the middle. In DNA, the CDR3 is TGTGCCAGCAGCTCCAACCCGGGGTCAGCTGAAAAACTGTTTTTT. Translating gives CASSSNPGSAEKLFF.

The chain employs TRBV12-3 or TRBV12-4 and TRBJ1-1, with 10 bases lining up with TRBD1. The CDR3 length is 15 residues. V was clipped by 5 bases and J by 1 base; unmatched bases: 4. The CDR3 region is CASSPGDRGNTEAFF. In nucleotides, the CDR3 is TGTGCCAGCAGTCCGGGGGACAGGGGGAACACTGAAGCTTTCTTT.

This clonotype was observed a few times. The CDR3 end shows no conserved phenylalanine or tryptophan, and so a read error is likely. The limits of the CDR3 on the DNA are not certain, so only TCRdb's listed CDR3 is given. The chain recombines TRBV2 with TRBJ2-3; the D call in the table, TRBD1, was not verified against the DNA. The CDR3 length equals 11 residues, ends included. In germline, CDR1 is SNHLY, CDR2 FYNNEI. The CDR3 sequence: CASGPRGAPRP.

This clonotype was seen a handful of times. The rearrangement uses TRBV20-1 and TRBJ2-1; D is undetermined. This CDR3 is built from 13 residues. V was shortened by 6 bases and J by 2 bases, with 11 bases between the two germline ends. Per germline, CDR1 DFQATT and CDR2 SNEGSKA (reference sequence). The CDR3 protein is CSAHRRPYNEQFF. As DNA, the CDR3 is TGCAGTGCCCACAGAAGACCCTACAATGAGCAGTTCTTC.

The chain links TRBV4-3 to TRBJ2-7; 10 bases align to TRBD2. After removal of 0 bases from V and 2 bases from J, the junction contained 1 base not matched to a gene. Looked up from germline, CDR1 is LGHNA and CDR2 is YSLEER. The length of the CDR3 is 15 residues. CDR3 bases: TGCGCCAGCAGCCAAGACAGCGGGGGGGCCTACGAGCAGTACTTC. Translation gives CASSQDSGGAYEQYF.

The chain joins TRBV7-6 to TRBJ2-3; possibly TRBD2 for D (5 bases). Trimming took 5 bases from V and 0 from J, leaving 18 bases between them. CDR1 is SGHVS and CDR2 is FNYEAQ in the germline V gene. The CDR3 consists of 17 residues. CDR3 in amino acids: CASSPTSPYPSTDTQYF. CDR3 bases: TGTGCCAGCAGCCCTACTAGTCCTTACCCTAGCACAGATACGCAGTATTTT.

This clonotype turned up a few times. This chain connects TRBV25-1 to TRBJ2-1, with 7 nucleotides matching TRBD1. After removal of 9 bases from V and 8 bases from J, the junction contained 16 bases not matched to a gene. The CDR3 totals 15 residues. Germline CDR1 reads MGHDK; CDR2 reads SYGVNS. The CDR3 sequence: CARSDRPSRMDEQFF. For the CDR3, the DNA is TGTGCCAGGTCGGACAGGCCCTCTAGGATGGATGAGCAGTTCTTC.

In this sample, this clonotype turned up many times. V usage is TRBV18 and J usage is TRBJ1-1; TRBD1 aligns across 7 bases. V trimming: 5 bases; J trimming: 2 bases; junction bases outside the gene matches: 5. CDR3 length equals 14 residues. Per germline, CDR1 KGHSH and CDR2 LQKENI. The CDR3 sequence is CASSAGTDNTEAFF. In DNA, the CDR3 is TGTGCCAGCTCAGCCGGGACAGATAACACTGAAGCTTTCTTT. Full variable domain (outside the CDR3, taken from reference TRBV18 and TRBJ1-1): NAGVMQNPRHLVRRRGQEARLRCSPMKGHSHVYWYRQLPEEGLKFMVYLQKENIIDESGMPKERFSAEFPKEGPSILRIQQVVRGDSAAYFCASSAGTDNTEAFFGQGTRLTVV.

This clonotype was seen at least ten times. This chain links TRBV18 with TRBJ2-7; TRBD2 aligns across 9 bases. Germline V gene data show CDR1 as KGHSH and CDR2 as LQKENI. With 3 bases clipped from V and 3 bases from J, the junction kept 3 bases outside the gene matches. CDR3 length: 14 amino acids. The CDR3 region has the DNA TGTGCCAGCTCACCTACGACTAGCGGCTACGAGCAGTACTTC. It encodes CASSPTTSGYEQYF.

V usage is TRBV10-3 and J usage is TRBJ2-3, with TRBD1 identical over 8 bases. The V segment lost 0 bases and the J segment 7 bases; nucleotides outside the gene matches: 9. The CDR3 runs 16 residues. Germline-derived CDR1 and CDR2 are ENHRY and SYGVKD. In nucleotides, the CDR3 is TGTGCCATCAGTGAGTCACCTCGCCAGGGGGCTAATACGCAGTATTTT. As protein: CAISESPRQGANTQYF.

The chain recombines TRBV7-2 with TRBJ1-1; 10 bases are a match to TRBD1. This CDR3 has 13 amino acids. CDR1 is SGHTA, CDR2 FQGNSA, per germline. V gave up 5 bases and J gave up 8 bases; unmatched junction bases: 5. Written as DNA, the CDR3 is TGTGCCAGCAGCCGACAGGGGGCAGGAGAAGCTTTCTTT. Translated, it gives CASSRQGAGEAFF.

The genes are TRBV5-1 and TRBJ2-3; D assignment may be TRBD1 or TRBD2 (5 bases each). The CDR3 length is 17 residues. V dropped 3 bases and J dropped 0 bases, with 17 bases sitting between them. The germline V gene has CDR1 SGHRS and CDR2 YFSETQ. CDR3 DNA: TGCGCCAGCAGCTCTCCCCCTGAGGGGAAAAGCACAGATACGCAGTATTTT. As protein: CASSSPPEGKSTDTQYF.

The chain combines TRBV10-2 with TRBJ2-4, with 7 positions matching TRBD2. With 6 bases clipped from V and 2 bases from J, the junction kept 4 bases outside the gene matches. Per germline, CDR1 WSHSY and CDR2 SAAADI. This CDR3 spans 14 amino acids. The chain's CDR3 is CASSGGGTKNIQYF. In nucleotides, the CDR3 is TGCGCCAGCAGCGGCGGGGGAACCAAAAACATTCAGTACTTC.